The subject of this entry is one T cell receptor beta chain. This sample is drawn from a study of tissue T cells after allogeneic stem cell transplantation. Generated by immunoSEQ multiplex PCR, the TCRdb table keeps only in-frame clones and is missing some. The table records about 26,000 clones, 91% of them present only once. This clonotype originated in a male donor older than 55 who later had graft-versus-host disease after an allogeneic stem cell transplant. The sample here was blood, taken before transplantation.

The CDR3 sequence: CASSQVLETGKYYEQYF. CDR3 in DNA: TGCGCCAGCAGCCAAGTGCTCGAGACAGGCAAATACTACGAGCAGTACTTC. The chain uses TRBV4-3 and TRBJ2-7; D might be TRBD1 (6 bases). The ends were cut back, 1 base at V and 3 bases at J, with 19 bases in the middle. This CDR3 comprises 17 residues. Per germline, CDR1 LGHNA and CDR2 YSLEER.